This TCR beta chain was obtained from a study of PD-1 blockade in classical Hodgkin lymphoma (dated by TCRdb to 2018 to 2021). Concerning the study at large: Nivolumab dosing was 3 mg/kg intravenously every 2 weeks, continuing until either disease progression or unacceptable toxicity. To define a peripheral blood immune signature of response to PD-1 blockade in classical Hodgkin lymphoma, the study combined TCR beta sequencing with CyTOF. Study-wide findings and limitations: By C4D1, a significant rise was seen in CD4+ TCR diversity but not in CD8+ TCR diversity (p=0.0027 vs p=0.16), and the rise was most apparent among complete responders (p=0.02). The study covered only a single clinical trial cohort, and the causes of the repertoire differences, possibly disease activity or prior therapy, were still not defined. Diversity was lower in patients who began nivolumab less than 1 year after ASCT, so these patients were left out of later analyses to avoid confounding by immune reconstitution. Baseline TCR diversity was reported to be lower in newly diagnosed patients than in healthy donors and to be lower still in relapsed/refractory patients. Trial patients with a complete response had baseline diversity similar to that of newly diagnosed patients, while partial responders and progressors had significantly lower diversity.

Inclusive of the bounding cysteine and phenylalanine, the CDR3 is 15 residues long. Just the 45-base CDR3 DNA is kept, in frame starting at base 1. CDR1 LNHNV and CDR2 YYDKDF were looked up in the germline V gene (reference sequence). V is trimmed back by 2 bases and J by 1 base, and the junction contains 2 bases that no gene match accounts for. Note on this clone: It has no known antigen specificity. Per-base qualities were not stored, and no clone one base away is much larger.

Genomic DNA was extracted with the Qiagen DNeasy kit from unsorted PBMCs and from negatively selected CD4+ and CD8+ fractions. Using primers that anneal to V and J segments, immunoSEQ multiplex PCR amplified the TCR beta CDR3 regions. A synthetic immune receptor repertoire was used to minimize amplification bias, and remaining bias was computationally removed after sequencing. Per the original workflow: Repertoire diversity was quantified as the Shannon entropy index using custom Python scripts. The unsorted, CD4+ and CD8+ repertoires were each analyzed separately, with the exception of combined analyses, where CD4+ and CD8+ sequences were merged in silico. A clone was considered expanded if an increase in frequency of at least 2-fold after treatment relative to C1D1 was found, and a pseudocount of 0.5 was applied to clones undetected at baseline. Singleton clones were defined as clones with 0 or 1 copy at C1D1, and non-singleton clones were defined as clones with 2 or more copies. Clones expanded in unsorted samples were annotated as CD4+, CD8+ or unknown by matching protein sequences in sorted samples from the same patient. Wilcoxon tests were applied to paired samples to test diversity changes from C1D1 to C4D1. TCRdb provides this immuneACCESS table in a form limited to in-frame rearrangements. Some clones are lacking; in checked studies, under half of them reflect an unresolved V gene, and why the rest are absent is not known. V, J and clone size derive from that table, while D and trimming were established from the DNA sequence. Here the sample has 35,000 to 50,000 clones; 76% occur a single time. The ten largest clones add up to around 20% of the sample.

Read against the paper, the sample's time point label means: cycle 1 day 1 (C1D1), immediately before nivolumab initiation. Every trial patient had relapsed after autologous stem cell transplantation, and cohorts A, B and C differed in prior brentuximab vedotin exposure. The trial cohort was composed of about 53 patients with relapsed/refractory classical Hodgkin lymphoma, for whom complete response, partial response or progressive disease was recorded as best overall response. Trial patients were treated with single-agent nivolumab in the multi-cohort phase II CheckMate 205 trial. An independent review committee assessed best overall response using the 2007 International Working Group response criteria. Trial PBMCs were collected just before the start of nivolumab (C1D1) and during therapy at cycle 2 day 1 and cycle 4 day 1. Peripheral blood was collected in 8 mL Vacutainer Cell Preparation Tubes, from which PBMCs were isolated by centrifugation and then cryopreserved.

The source material was peripheral blood mononuclear cells (PBMCs), sampled at baseline. The receptor's source is a human donor with classical Hodgkin lymphoma. The V and J genes are TRBV15 and TRBJ2-7; the junction holds 10 bases that match TRBD1. The CDR3 protein: CATSRRTGGSYEQYF. The DNA sequence is TGTGCCACCAGCAGAAGGACAGGGGGATCCTACGAGCAGTACTTC.